This T cell receptor beta chain was captured by sequencing in a study of molecular identifiers for immune sequencing clone quantification. The germline V gene has CDR1 SGHNT and CDR2 YYREEE (reference sequence). The CDR3 covers 14 residues. Trimming shortened V by 4 bases and J by 0 bases, and 11 bases separated the two germline ends. TCRdb recomputed calls from the PCR reads with MiXCR, one row per CDR3 protein. The table has hundreds of thousands of distinct CDR3 sequences, 25% seen once; the top ten hold 0.6% to 0.9%. The rearrangement links TRBV5-4 to TRBJ2-7, with D unclear. Sequenced sample: naive CD8+ T cells from blood, with Jurkat cell RNA spiked in. Subset of the sample: FACS-sorted CD8+CD4-CCR7+CD45RA+ naive T cells. This TCR came from a human donor in good health. Some libraries in this study had Jurkat cell RNA spiked in. This chain's CDR3 is CASSPTATSYEQYF. The CDR3 DNA sequence: TGTGCCAGCAGCCCAACGGCCACCTCCTACGAGCAGTACTTC.